This T cell receptor (beta chain) was documented in a study of blood T cell repertoires in COVID-19. Study-wide context: Researchers got acute and convalescent COVID-19 samples from the United States, Italy and Spain.

Authors' methods: Estimation of nucleated cell counts was performed using reference gene primer amplification. Measured with immunoSEQ multiplex PCR; TCRdb has only the in-frame clones, and not every one. V, J and clone size are those of that table, while D and trimming were read from the DNA. The sample holds about 250,000 clones, 88% seen once. This clone was found once. V lost 4 bases and J 1 base, leaving 7 bases between the germline ends. Germline values: CDR1 PRHDT, CDR2 FYEKMQ (reference sequence). This CDR3 is built from 13 residues. The sequenced sample consisted of peripheral blood. The receptor was isolated from a woman aged 30 to 39 with COVID-19, enrolled during active disease. The rearrangement joins TRBV13 to TRBJ1-1; D remains ambiguous. Written as DNA, the CDR3 is TGTGCCAGCAGCTCTTCAGAGAACACTGAAGCTTTCTTT. Translated: CASSSSENTEAFF.